This T cell receptor beta chain derives from a study of blood T cell repertoires in COVID-19. The assay was immunoSEQ multiplex PCR, and TCRdb's table has in-frame clones only and misses some. The sample lists approximately 250,000 clones, around four fifths occurring once. The CDR3 spans 15 residues. The V and J ends lost 5 bases and 4 bases, in that order; junction bases with no gene match: 6. Germline CDR1 and CDR2: SEHNR and FQNEAQ (reference sequence). The chain is built from TRBV7-9 and TRBJ2-1; 9 nucleotides agree with TRBD2. Sequenced sample: peripheral blood. This TCR derives from a woman in her sixties or seventies with active or convalescent COVID-19. The CDR3 reads CASSATSGRYNEQFF. The CDR3 coding sequence is TGTGCCAGCAGCGCGACTAGCGGACGATACAATGAGCAGTTCTTC.